Listed below are T cell receptor beta chains from one sample, sequenced in a study of lymphopenia after photon versus proton radiotherapy. Profiled with immunoSEQ multiplex PCR; TCRdb holds only in-frame clones, not every one. The sample has approximately 65,000 clones, around 90% seen once. Sequencing used peripheral blood, obtained from a patient treated with proton-based radiotherapy. The receptor source for this set is a man older than 75 with esophageal cancer. Each CDR3 is given with its conserved first and last residue. Each record gives: D gene, clone size, J gene, V gene, CDR3 DNA, CDR3 protein. A D gene is named only where the DNA matches it firmly. Size is omitted from some rows. Given values are once, few, many or a class for expanded clones.

d_call: NA
clone_size: NA
j_call: TRBJ2-3
v_call: TRBV7-6
cdr3_nt: TGTGCCAGCAGCTTAGCAGAGGTATCAGATACGCAGTATTTT
cdr3_aa: CASSLAEVSDTQYF

d_call: NA
clone_size: NA
j_call: TRBJ2-6
v_call: TRBV19
cdr3_nt: TGTGCCAGTAGTATAGATCTATTCGTGGCCATACGGGGCCGTGGGGCCAACGTCCTGACTTTC
cdr3_aa: CASSIDLFVAIRGRGANVLTF

d_call: NA
clone_size: NA
j_call: TRBJ2-2
v_call: TRBV7-7
cdr3_nt: TGTGCTAGCAGCTTCTCGAACACCGGGGAGCTGTTTTTT
cdr3_aa: CASSFSNTGELFF

d_call: TRBD1
clone_size: NA
j_call: TRBJ1-2
v_call: TRBV29-1
cdr3_nt: TGCAGCGTTCGGGGACAGGGGGCAATTGGCTACACCTTC
cdr3_aa: CSVRGQGAIGYTF

d_call: TRBD1
clone_size: NA
j_call: TRBJ2-2
v_call: TRBV7-2
cdr3_nt: TGTGCCAGCAGAGCCCCCGGGACAGGGTTTACCGGGGAGCTGTTTTTT
cdr3_aa: CASRAPGTGFTGELFF

d_call: NA
clone_size: NA
j_call: TRBJ1-4
v_call: TRBV4-2
cdr3_nt: TGTGCCAGCAGCCAAGTTTTCCGTTCAACTAATGAAAAACTGTTTTTT
cdr3_aa: CASSQVFRSTNEKLFF

d_call: NA
clone_size: NA
j_call: TRBJ1-6
v_call: TRBV7-2
cdr3_nt: TGTGCCAGCAGCGTATTTGGGGTCGGGGGTAATTCACCCCTCCACTTT
cdr3_aa: CASSVFGVGGNSPLHF

d_call: NA
clone_size: NA
j_call: TRBJ2-1
v_call: TRBV11-2
cdr3_nt: TGTGCCAGCAGCCCGGAGAGGGGCAGGTGGAATGAGCAGTTCTTC
cdr3_aa: CASSPERGRWNEQFF

d_call: TRBD2
clone_size: few
j_call: TRBJ2-7
v_call: TRBV5-1
cdr3_nt: TGCGCCAGCAGGATAGCGGGGGACTCCTACGAGCAGTACTTC
cdr3_aa: CASRIAGDSYEQYF

d_call: NA
clone_size: once
j_call: TRBJ2-1
v_call: TRBV7-9
cdr3_nt: TGTGCCAGCAGCTCAACCTTGACAGTTTACAATGAGCAGTTCTTC
cdr3_aa: CASSSTLTVYNEQFF

d_call: NA
clone_size: NA
j_call: TRBJ2-2
v_call: TRBV5-1
cdr3_nt: TGCGCCAGCAGCTCCGGTCAGCGGGCCACTACCGGGGAGCTGTTTTTT
cdr3_aa: CASSSGQRATTGELFF

d_call: NA
clone_size: NA
j_call: TRBJ2-7
v_call: TRBV6-6
cdr3_nt: TGTGCCAGCAGCTCGTGGTCCTCCGAGCAGTACTTC
cdr3_aa: CASSSWSSEQYF

d_call: NA
clone_size: NA
j_call: TRBJ1-2
v_call: TRBV7-2
cdr3_nt: TGTGCCAGCAGCTTAGTTGGGGGTGGGGCGTCCATTAACTATGGCTACACCTTC
cdr3_aa: CASSLVGGGASINYGYTF

d_call: NA
clone_size: NA
j_call: TRBJ2-3
v_call: TRBV19
cdr3_nt: TGTGCCAGTAGTAATAGGGTTGCAGATACGCAGTATTTT
cdr3_aa: CASSNRVADTQYF

d_call: NA
clone_size: NA
j_call: TRBJ2-2
v_call: TRBV7-7
cdr3_nt: TGTGCCAGCAGCTTAGGAGGCACTGGCGGGGAGCTGTTTTTT
cdr3_aa: CASSLGGTGGELFF

d_call: NA
clone_size: NA
j_call: TRBJ1-5
v_call: TRBV7-2
cdr3_nt: TGTGCCAGCAGCTTAGGTTATCGACAGCCCCAGCATTTT
cdr3_aa: CASSLGYRQPQHF

d_call: NA
clone_size: NA
j_call: TRBJ2-5
v_call: TRBV5-1
cdr3_nt: TGCGCCAGCAGCTTTGAAGGGGGAGAGACCCAGTACTTC
cdr3_aa: CASSFEGGETQYF

d_call: NA
clone_size: NA
j_call: TRBJ2-5
v_call: TRBV7-9
cdr3_nt: TGTGCCAGCAGCTTAGTCGGGGACCAAGAGACCCAGTACTTC
cdr3_aa: CASSLVGDQETQYF

d_call: TRBD2
clone_size: NA
j_call: TRBJ2-7
v_call: TRBV7-2
cdr3_nt: TGTGCCAGCAGCTTAGTCGCTAGCGGGGAGAGCTCCTACGAGCAGTACTTC
cdr3_aa: CASSLVASGESSYEQYF

d_call: NA
clone_size: NA
j_call: TRBJ2-1
v_call: TRBV7-9
cdr3_nt: TGTGCCAGCAGCTTGGTCTTGGGAGTGGGTGAGCAGTTCTTC
cdr3_aa: CASSLVLGVGEQFF

d_call: NA
clone_size: NA
j_call: TRBJ1-1
v_call: TRBV5-5
cdr3_nt: TGTGCCAGCATCCAAAACGGGACACCGAGAGAAGAAGCTTTCTTT
cdr3_aa: CASIQNGTPREEAFF

d_call: NA
clone_size: NA
j_call: TRBJ1-2
v_call: TRBV30
cdr3_nt: TGTGCCTGGAGTACGGGGAGCGGCTACACCTTC
cdr3_aa: CAWSTGSGYTF

d_call: NA
clone_size: NA
j_call: TRBJ2-5
v_call: TRBV7-2
cdr3_nt: TGTGCCAGCAGCTCGGCCGGGGCTGGATGGGAGACCCAGTACTTC
cdr3_aa: CASSSAGAGWETQYF

d_call: NA
clone_size: once
j_call: TRBJ1-1
v_call: TRBV6-5
cdr3_nt: TGTGCCAGCAGTTACGGTCGGCAGTTGAACACTGAAGCTTTCTTT
cdr3_aa: CASSYGRQLNTEAFF

d_call: NA
clone_size: NA
j_call: TRBJ2-7
v_call: TRBV19
cdr3_nt: TGTGCCAGTAGTCGGAGCTCCGCCTACGAGCAGTACTTC
cdr3_aa: CASSRSSAYEQYF

d_call: NA
clone_size: NA
j_call: TRBJ1-6
v_call: TRBV5-1
cdr3_nt: TGCGCCAGCAGCAGAGGACCGAATTCACCCCTCCACTTT
cdr3_aa: CASSRGPNSPLHF

d_call: NA
clone_size: NA
j_call: TRBJ2-4
v_call: TRBV6-5
cdr3_nt: TGTGCCAGCAGTGCCCATGTCAGGGGTTATCGGTACTTC
cdr3_aa: CASSAHVRGYRYF

d_call: NA
clone_size: few
j_call: TRBJ2-7
v_call: TRBV11-2
cdr3_nt: TGTGCCAGCAGCTTAGTTGCTACGGCGTACGAGCAGTACTTC
cdr3_aa: CASSLVATAYEQYF

d_call: TRBD2
clone_size: once
j_call: TRBJ2-2
v_call: TRBV5-1
cdr3_nt: TGCGCCAGCAGCTCCCTAGCGGGAGACACCGGGGAGCTGTTTTTT
cdr3_aa: CASSSLAGDTGELFF

d_call: TRBD1
clone_size: NA
j_call: TRBJ2-2
v_call: TRBV2
cdr3_nt: TGTGCCAGCAGTGGACAGGGTACCGGGGAGCTGTTTTTT
cdr3_aa: CASSGQGTGELFF

d_call: NA
clone_size: NA
j_call: TRBJ1-1
v_call: TRBV7-8
cdr3_nt: TGTGCCAGCAGTCTAGTGGGGGGGAACACTGAAGCCTTCTTT
cdr3_aa: CASSLVGGNTEAFF

d_call: NA
clone_size: NA
j_call: TRBJ2-7
v_call: TRBV19
cdr3_nt: TGTGCCAGTAGTGGATGGACAGTCGAAAGGTCCTACGAGCAGTACTTC
cdr3_aa: CASSGWTVERSYEQYF

d_call: NA
clone_size: NA
j_call: TRBJ1-2
v_call: TRBV6-6
cdr3_nt: TGTGCCAGCAGTCGGACAGTCCTTTATGGCTACACCTTC
cdr3_aa: CASSRTVLYGYTF

d_call: NA
clone_size: NA
j_call: TRBJ2-1
v_call: TRBV7-6
cdr3_nt: TGTGCCAGCAGCTTAGACGGGGGCTACCAAGTGCAGTTCTTC
cdr3_aa: CASSLDGGYQVQFF

d_call: NA
clone_size: NA
j_call: TRBJ2-7
v_call: TRBV10-3
cdr3_nt: TGTGCCATCAGCGTCGGTGAAAGCTCCTACGAGCAGTACTTC
cdr3_aa: CAISVGESSYEQYF